This T cell receptor (beta chain) emerged from a study of T cell repertoires in cytomegalovirus infection. The CDR3 consists of 19 residues. With V trimmed by 2 bases and J by 0 bases, 12 bases remained unmatched. Comments on this clonotype: Its antigen is currently unknown.

One entry per CDR3 protein, called by TCRdb with MiXCR from the reads. The sample has more than 250,000 distinct CDR3 sequences; around 25% are singletons. This rearrangement joins TRBV12-3 or TRBV12-4 to TRBJ2-2; TRBD2 aligns across 7 bases. The receptor was isolated from a human donor in good health (CMV status not recorded). Some clones in this sample may be carry-over from other donors' samples. The input for sequencing was cultured PBMCs, taken from culture after CMV antigen stimulation. The CDR3 protein is CASSLTPGLAETNTGELFF. CDR3 sequence (DNA): TGTGCCAGCAGTTTAACACCCGGGCTAGCGGAGACGAACACCGGGGAGCTGTTTTTT.